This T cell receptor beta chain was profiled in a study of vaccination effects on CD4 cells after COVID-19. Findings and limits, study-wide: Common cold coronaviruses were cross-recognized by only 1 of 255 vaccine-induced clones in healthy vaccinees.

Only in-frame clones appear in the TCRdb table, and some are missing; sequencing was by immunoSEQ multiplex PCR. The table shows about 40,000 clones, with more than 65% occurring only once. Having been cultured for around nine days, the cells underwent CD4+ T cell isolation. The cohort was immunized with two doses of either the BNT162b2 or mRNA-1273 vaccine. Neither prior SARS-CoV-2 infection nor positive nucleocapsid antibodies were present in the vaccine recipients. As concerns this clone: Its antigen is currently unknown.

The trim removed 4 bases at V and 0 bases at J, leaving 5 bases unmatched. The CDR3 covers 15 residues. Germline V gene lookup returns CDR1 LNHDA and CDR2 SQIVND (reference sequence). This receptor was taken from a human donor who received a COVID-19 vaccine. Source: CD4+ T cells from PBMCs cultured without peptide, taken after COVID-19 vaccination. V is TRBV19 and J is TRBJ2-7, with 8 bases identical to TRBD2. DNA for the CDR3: TGTGCCAGTAGTAGAACTAGCGGAGGCTCCTACGAGCAGTACTTC. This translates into CASSRTSGGSYEQYF.